Here is one T cell receptor beta chain with its context. It has no known antigen specificity. No clone much larger than this one lies a single base away; base qualities are absent. Per the germline V gene, SNHLY is the CDR1 and FYNNEI is the CDR2. The CDR3 runs 14 residues from the cysteine to the phenylalanine. Of the read, only the CDR3 DNA is kept; its 42 bases are in frame from base 1. Trimmed from V: 10 bases; trimmed from J: 7 bases; junction bases lacking a gene match: 15. ICON enrollment began in the first half of 2016, and the last patient was enrolled in 2018. Fresh tumor and matched uninvolved tissue for in-depth immune analyses, including TCR sequencing, were collected from a subcohort of approximately 81 patients. TCR sequencing was performed on DNA isolated from bulk tissue, without cell sorting. This entry is derived from a study of tumor-infiltrating lymphocytes in localized non-small cell lung cancer (dated by TCRdb to about 2021). Background on the whole study: The cohort included patients whose samples were collected after neoadjuvant chemotherapy, as well as both smokers and never-smokers and several histologies. Resected tumor tissue and uninvolved lung tissue described as non-adjacent to the tumor were contributed by each patient, with both tissues obtained from the same patient. Flow cytometry, multiplex immunofluorescence, RNA-seq, exome sequencing and proteomics were applied to the same patients as TCR sequencing, which was one of several integrated assays. In total, the ICON cohort consisted of 150 surgical patients with localized non-small cell lung cancer who had their tumors resected. A total of around 58 patients were part of the paired comparison of immunoSEQ T-cell fraction between tumor and uninvolved lung. What the study reported, not specific to this receptor: In line with immunofluorescence CD3 counts, TCRbeta sequencing supported higher T cell infiltration in tumors compared with uninvolved lung tissue. Recurrence-free survival showed no association with tumor T-cell fraction from TCR sequencing (p = 0.61). TCR-derived T-cell fraction did not differ between the flow cytometry-defined immunotypes IM1 (good prognosis) and IM2 (poor prognosis). Because different pieces of the same tissue were used for different assays, technical variation could not be separated from intratumor heterogeneity. Because assay coverage varied across patients depending on available tissue quantity, TCR sequencing was performed for only a subset of the cohort.

The T-cell fraction in tumor and uninvolved lung tissue was provided by TCR sequencing with the immunoSEQ assay. In the paper's pipeline: For survival analysis, patients were divided into high (upper tertile) and low (lower two tertiles) T-cell fraction groups, which were compared by log-rank test. A signed-rank test was used to test paired tumor versus uninvolved lung differences in T-cell fraction. TCRdb obtained this table from immuneACCESS and retained in-frame rearrangements with V and J assigned. These tables miss some clones; where compared with another copy, unresolved V genes account for less than half of the shortfall, and the remainder is unexplained. Clonal size and the V and J genes are those of that table, whereas D and trimming came from the DNA. Recorded for this sample are under 10,000 clones; approximately 79% of them occurred a single time. Of the sample, approximately 14% is held by the ten largest clones.

The sample taken for sequencing was lung tumor tissue. Recombination connected TRBV2 to TRBJ2-5; TRBD2 lines up with 7 middle nucleotides. This sequence was found in a human donor with non-small cell lung cancer. The CDR3 in this case is CATSREGGRGTQYF. At the DNA level, the sequence is TGTGCCACCTCCAGGGAGGGAGGGCGAGGGACCCAGTACTTC. The full variable domain, with segments outside the CDR3 supplied by the reference TRBV2 and TRBJ2-5 proteins, appears as EPEVTQTPSHQVTQMGQEVILRCVPISNHLYFYWYRQILGQKVEFLVSFYNNEISEKSEIFDDQFSVERPDGSNFTLKIRSTKLEDSAMYFCATSREGGRGTQYFGPGTRLLVL.